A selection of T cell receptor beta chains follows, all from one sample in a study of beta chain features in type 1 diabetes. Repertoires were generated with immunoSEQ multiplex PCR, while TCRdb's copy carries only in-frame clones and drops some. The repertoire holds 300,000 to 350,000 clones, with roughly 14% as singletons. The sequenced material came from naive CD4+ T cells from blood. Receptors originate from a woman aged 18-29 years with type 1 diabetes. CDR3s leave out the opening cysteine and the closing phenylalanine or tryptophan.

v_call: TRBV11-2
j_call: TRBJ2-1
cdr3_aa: ASRNIWGGTNEQF

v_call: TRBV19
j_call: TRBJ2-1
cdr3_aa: ASSLPGGGNNEQF

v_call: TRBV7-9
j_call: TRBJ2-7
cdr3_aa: ASSLALGQGGEQY

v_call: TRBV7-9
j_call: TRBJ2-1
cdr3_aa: ASTLAGLNEQF

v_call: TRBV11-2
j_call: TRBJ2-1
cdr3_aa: ASSLIRSSGSEGHNEQF

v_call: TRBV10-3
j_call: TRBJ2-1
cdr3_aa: AISEPGTSSYNEQF

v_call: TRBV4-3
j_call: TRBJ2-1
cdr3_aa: ASSQDLSSGIYNEQF

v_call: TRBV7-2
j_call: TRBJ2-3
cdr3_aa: ASSTQRTGPTDTQY

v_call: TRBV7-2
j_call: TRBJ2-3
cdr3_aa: ASSLGGRAPDTQY

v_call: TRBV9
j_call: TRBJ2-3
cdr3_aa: ASSVGPSGTDTQY

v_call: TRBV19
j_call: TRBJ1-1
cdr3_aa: ASSIGDRLWTEAF

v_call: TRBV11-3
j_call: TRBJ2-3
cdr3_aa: ASSRRQSTDTQY

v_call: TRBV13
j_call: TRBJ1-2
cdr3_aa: AIQGSYYGYT

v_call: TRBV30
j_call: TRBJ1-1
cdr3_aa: AWSRTGKATEAF

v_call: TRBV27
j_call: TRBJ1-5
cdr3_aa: ASSLKPNQPQH

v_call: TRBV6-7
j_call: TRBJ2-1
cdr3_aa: ASLTSGPSSYNEQF

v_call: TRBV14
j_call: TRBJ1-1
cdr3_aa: ASSQDLSLTEAF

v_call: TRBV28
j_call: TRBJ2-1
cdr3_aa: ASLGSLPKNEQF

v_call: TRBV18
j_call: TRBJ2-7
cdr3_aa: ASSPLSGFSGEQY

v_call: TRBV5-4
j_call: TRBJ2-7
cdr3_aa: ASSQAPSYEQY

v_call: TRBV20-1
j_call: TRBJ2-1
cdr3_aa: SARRDFEQF

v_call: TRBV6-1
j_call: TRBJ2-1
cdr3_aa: ATRLAGSAPEQF

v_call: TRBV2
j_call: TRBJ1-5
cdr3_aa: ASRTGGNQPQH

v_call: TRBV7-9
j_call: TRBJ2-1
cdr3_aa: ASSFRSQSNNEQF

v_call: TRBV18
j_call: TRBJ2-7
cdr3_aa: ASSPLEVEPYEQY

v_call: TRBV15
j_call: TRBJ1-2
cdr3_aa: ATSIHLSNYGYT

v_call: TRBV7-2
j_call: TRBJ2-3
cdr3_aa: ASSSMDRGDTQY

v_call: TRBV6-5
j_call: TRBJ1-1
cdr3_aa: ASSYALGGFSTEAF

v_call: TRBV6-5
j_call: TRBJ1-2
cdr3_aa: ASSRDSNYGYT

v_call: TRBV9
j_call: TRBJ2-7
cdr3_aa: ASSVDGTRYEQY

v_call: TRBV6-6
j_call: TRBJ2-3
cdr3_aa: ASSTRTSGTDTQY

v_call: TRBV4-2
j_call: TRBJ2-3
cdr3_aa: ASSQGGEGTDTQY

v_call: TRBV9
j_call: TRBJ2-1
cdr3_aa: ASSVAGAGGNEQF